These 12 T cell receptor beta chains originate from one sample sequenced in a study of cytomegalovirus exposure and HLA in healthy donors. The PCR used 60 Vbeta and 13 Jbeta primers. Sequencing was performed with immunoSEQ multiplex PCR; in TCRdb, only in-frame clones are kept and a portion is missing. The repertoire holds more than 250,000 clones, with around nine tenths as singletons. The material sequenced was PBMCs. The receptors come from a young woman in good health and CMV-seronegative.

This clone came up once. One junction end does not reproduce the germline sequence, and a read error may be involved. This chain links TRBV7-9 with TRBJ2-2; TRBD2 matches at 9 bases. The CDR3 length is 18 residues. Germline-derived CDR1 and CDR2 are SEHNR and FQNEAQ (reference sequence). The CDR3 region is CSSSSRVAGALNTGELFF. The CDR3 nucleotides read TGTTCCAGCAGCTCCCGGGTAGCGGGGGCCCTCAACACCGGGGAGCTGTTTTTT.

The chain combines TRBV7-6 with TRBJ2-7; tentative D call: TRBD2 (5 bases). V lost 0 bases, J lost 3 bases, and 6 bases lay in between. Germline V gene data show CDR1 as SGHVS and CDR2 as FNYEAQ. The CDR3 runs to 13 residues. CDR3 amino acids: CASSLARDYEQYF. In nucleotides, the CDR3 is TGTGCCAGCAGCTTAGCTCGGGACTACGAGCAGTACTTC.

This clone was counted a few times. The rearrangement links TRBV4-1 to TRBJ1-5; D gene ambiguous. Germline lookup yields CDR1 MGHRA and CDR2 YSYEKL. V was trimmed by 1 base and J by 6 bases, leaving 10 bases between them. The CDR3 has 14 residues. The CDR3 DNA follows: TGCGCCAGCAGCCAAGGTGAGGGTAGTCAGCCCCAGCATTTT. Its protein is CASSQGEGSQPQHF.

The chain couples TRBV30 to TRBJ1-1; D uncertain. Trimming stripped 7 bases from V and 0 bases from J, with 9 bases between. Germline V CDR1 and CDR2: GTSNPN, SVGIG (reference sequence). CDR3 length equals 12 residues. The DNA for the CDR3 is TGTGCCTACCCGGGGATGAACACTGAAGCTTTCTTT. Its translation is CAYPGMNTEAFF.

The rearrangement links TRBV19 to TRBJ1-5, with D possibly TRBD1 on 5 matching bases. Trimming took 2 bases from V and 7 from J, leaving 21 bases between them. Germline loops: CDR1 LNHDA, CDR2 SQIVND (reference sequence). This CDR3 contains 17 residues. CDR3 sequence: CASSIPPISGNRQPQHF. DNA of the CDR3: TGTGCCAGTAGTATACCCCCCATCTCAGGGAATCGCCAGCCCCAGCATTTT.

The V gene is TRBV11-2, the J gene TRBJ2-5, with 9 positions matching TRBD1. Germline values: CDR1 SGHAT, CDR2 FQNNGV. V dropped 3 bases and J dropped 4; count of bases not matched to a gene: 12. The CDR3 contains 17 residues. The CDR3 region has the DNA TGTGCCAGCAGCTTCCGGGACAGGGCTGCCCGGGGAGAGACCCAGTACTTC. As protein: CASSFRDRAARGETQYF.

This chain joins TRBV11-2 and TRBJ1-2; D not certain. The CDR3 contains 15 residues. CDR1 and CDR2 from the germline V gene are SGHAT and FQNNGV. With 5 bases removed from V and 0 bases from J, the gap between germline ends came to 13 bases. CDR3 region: CASSLPWTSNYGYTF. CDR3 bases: TGTGCCAGCAGCCTCCCTTGGACTTCTAACTATGGCTACACCTTC.

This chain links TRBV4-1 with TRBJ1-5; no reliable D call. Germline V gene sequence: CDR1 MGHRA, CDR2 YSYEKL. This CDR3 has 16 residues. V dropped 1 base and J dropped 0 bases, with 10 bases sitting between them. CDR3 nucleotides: TGCGCCAGCAGCCAAGGGCACAGCAATAGCAATCAGCCCCAGCATTTT. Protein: CASSQGHSNSNQPQHF.

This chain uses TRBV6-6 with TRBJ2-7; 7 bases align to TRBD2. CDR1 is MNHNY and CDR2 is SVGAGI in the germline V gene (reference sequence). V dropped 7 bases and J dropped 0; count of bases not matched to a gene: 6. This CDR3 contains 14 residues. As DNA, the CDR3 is TGTGCCAGCACCTACGGGGGGATCTCCTACGAGCAGTACTTC. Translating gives CASTYGGISYEQYF.

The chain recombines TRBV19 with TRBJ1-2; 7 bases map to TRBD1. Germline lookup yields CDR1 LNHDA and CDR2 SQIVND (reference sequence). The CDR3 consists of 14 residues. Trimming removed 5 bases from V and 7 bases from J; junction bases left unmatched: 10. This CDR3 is CASSPRGTAGGYTF. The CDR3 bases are TGTGCCAGTAGTCCAAGGGGGACAGCCGGTGGCTACACCTTC.

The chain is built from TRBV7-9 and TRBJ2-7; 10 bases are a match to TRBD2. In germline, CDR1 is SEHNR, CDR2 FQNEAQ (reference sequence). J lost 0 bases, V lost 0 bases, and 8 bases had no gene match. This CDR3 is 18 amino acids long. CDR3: CASSLARLAGVPSYEQYF. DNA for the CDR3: TGTGCCAGCAGCTTAGCGAGGCTAGCGGGGGTTCCCTCCTACGAGCAGTACTTC. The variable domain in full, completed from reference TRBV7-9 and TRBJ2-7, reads DTGVSQNPRHKITKRGQNVTFRCDPISEHNRLYWYRQTLGQGPEFLTYFQNEAQLEKSRLLSDRFSAERPKGSFSTLEIQRTEQGDSAMYLCASSLARLAGVPSYEQYFGPGTRLTVT.

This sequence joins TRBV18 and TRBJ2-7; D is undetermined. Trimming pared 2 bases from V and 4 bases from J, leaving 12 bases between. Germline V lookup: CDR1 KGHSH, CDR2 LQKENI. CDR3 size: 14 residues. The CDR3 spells CASSPGQVTYEQYF. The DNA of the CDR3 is TGTGCCAGCTCACCAGGCCAGGTCACATACGAGCAGTACTTC.